The T cell receptor (beta chain) described here comes from a study of radiation and T cells in renal cell carcinoma (TCRdb year 2020). Context from the whole study: The samples were obtained from a clinical trial, where primary renal cell carcinomas were treated with 15 Gy stereotactic body radiation therapy and then removed by nephrectomy 4 weeks afterward. In total, around 53 samples, comprising around 25 tumors and around 27 peripheral blood samples, were subjected to TCR beta sequencing. Across all 53 samples, several million unique CDR3 nucleotide sequences encoding 2,658,974 unique CDR3 amino acid sequences were identified. The research as a whole found: Changes in the blood repertoire were not tracked past 4 weeks after treatment. No pretreatment tumor biopsies were available, so the baseline intratumoral presence of clonotypes could not be determined. Effects of radiation dose or scheduling on the TCR repertoire could not be addressed with the single-armed trial design. An increase in top tumor clonotypes in blood was observed from baseline to 2 weeks post-radiation, followed by contraction by 4 weeks, which was taken to suggest transient expansion of tumor-resident clones.

The germline V gene (reference sequence) specifies SGHNT as CDR1 and YYREEE as CDR2. Counted from cysteine to phenylalanine, this CDR3 has 14 amino acids. Only CDR3 DNA is held: 42 bases, read in frame from base 1. V loses 2 bases, J loses 2 bases, and the germline ends lie 10 bases apart. The time point label, as the study defines it: blood 2 weeks post-SBRT. Explained via the paper, the treatment or condition label denotes: 15 Gy SBRT to primary tumor, nephrectomy 4 weeks later. Serial peripheral blood from radiation-treated patients was sampled at baseline, 2 weeks and 4 weeks after SBRT to track tumor-enriched clonotypes. All patients had renal cell carcinoma with clear cell pathology. Genomic DNA for TCR sequencing was prepared using the QIAamp DNA Blood Mini Kit (Qiagen). The analyses included only samples that passed all quality control checks. Following the manufacturer's recommendations, the immunoSEQ kit was used to generate TCR beta libraries from genomic DNA. Library preparation used a first multiplex PCR with proprietary primers, then a second PCR adding unique barcodes, with bead cleanups after each round. Each sample batch included a kit-provided positive control reaction and a negative control reaction. The final libraries were assessed on an Agilent 4200 TapeStation D1000 ScreenTape, pooled by volume, and quantified by qPCR. An Illumina NextSeq500 fitted with a MidOutput 150-cycle cartridge performed the sequencing, running 156 Read1 cycles and 15 Index1 cycles with the kit's custom primers. The pooled library was loaded at 0.75 to 1 pM, and approximately 18% PhiX control was spiked in. Turning to the authors' computational methods: Vendor-processed data were analyzed in R, with a clonotype defined as all T cells sharing the same CDR3 nucleotide sequence. For clone abundance analyses, frequencies were normalized to the 10,000 most abundant clones in each sample. Public T cell clones, which averaged fewer than five per sample, were excluded before analysis. Tumor-enriched and baseline blood-enriched clonotypes were defined by at least a 32-fold difference in abundance between compartments. A beta-binomial differential abundance model was used to identify clonotypes that expanded or contracted between blood time points. Tumor-blood repertoire similarity was measured with the Baroni-Urbani and Buser coefficient, and groups were compared using two-tailed Wilcoxon tests in R. Not all clones reach the TCRdb copy of this immuneACCESS table, which keeps in-frame sequences only. Checked studies attribute under half of the gap to unresolved V genes and leave the rest unexplained. V and J calls and clone size are as listed in that table; D and trimming were resolved from the DNA. The sample table holds about 150,000 clones, of which 87% were seen once. 13% of the sample comes from the top ten.

This clone was counted once. The clone's antigen remains unknown. No qualities accompany the bases; no much larger clone lies one base away. The chain is made from TRBV5-4 and TRBJ2-5; the D gene identity is not certain. The sequences come from blood, collected from a patient whose treatment included radiotherapy and nephrectomy. This receptor was obtained from a woman between 50 and 59 years old with renal cell carcinoma. CDR3 reads: CASSFGQEQETQYF. The nucleotide sequence is given as TGTGCCAGCAGCTTTGGGCAGGAGCAAGAGACCCAGTACTTC.